Listed below are T cell receptor beta chains from one sample, sequenced in a study of blood T cells in healthy people across ages. Each CDR3 protein gets one entry after TCRdb re-called the 5' RACE reads with MiXCR. The table has roughly 1.5 million distinct CDR3 sequences, approximately 43% seen once. The sample taken for sequencing was blood. The receptor set was obtained from a woman younger than 30 in good health. The CDR3 runs from the conserved cysteine through the conserved F or W. The order of the fields is CDR3 length, clone size, V gene, J gene, D gene, CDR3 protein, CDR3 DNA. The D gene is left open where the match is weak. Size is stated for part of the rows, as once, few or many counts, or as a class when the clone is expanded.

16	few	TRBV7-3	TRBJ2-1	TRBD2	CASSHGLAGVKNEQFF	TGTGCCAGCAGTCACGGACTAGCGGGAGTCAAAAATGAGCAGTTCTTC
13	-	TRBV7-2	TRBJ2-4	-	CASSTRQENVQYF	TGTGCCAGCAGCACTCGACAGGAAAACGTTCAGTACTTC
12	-	TRBV12-3/TRBV12-4	TRBJ1-4	-	CASSDPKRKLFF	TGTGCCAGCAGTGACCCGAAAAGGAAACTGTTTTTT
12	few	TRBV10-2	TRBJ1-2	-	CASIGANYGYTF	TGCGCCAGCATAGGAGCTAACTATGGCTACACCTTC
16	few	TRBV27	TRBJ1-1	-	CASSGSGMWLNTEAFF	TGTGCCAGCAGTGGATCAGGGATGTGGTTGAACACTGAAGCTTTCTTT
14	-	TRBV20-1	TRBJ1-1	TRBD1	CSARTDRVNTEAFF	TGCAGTGCTAGAACGGACAGGGTGAACACTGAAGCTTTCTTT
15	few	TRBV25-1	TRBJ2-1	TRBD1	CASSEWRTGGDEQFF	TGTGCCAGCAGTGAATGGAGGACAGGGGGAGATGAGCAGTTCTTC
16	few	TRBV28	TRBJ2-7	-	CASSLGVHLGGYEQYF	TGTGCCAGCAGTCTGGGCGTTCACTTAGGGGGCTACGAGCAGTACTTC
14	-	TRBV12-3/TRBV12-4	TRBJ2-5	TRBD2	CASSGGGYQETQYF	TGTGCCAGCAGCGGCGGGGGATACCAAGAGACCCAGTACTTC
15	-	TRBV7-2	TRBJ2-7	-	CASSPGPLGIYEQYF	TGTGCCAGCAGCCCTGGACCGTTAGGGATCTACGAGCAGTACTTC
18	-	TRBV7-2	TRBJ2-1	-	CASSLVPTGENTYNEQFF	TGTGCCAGCAGCTTAGTCCCGACAGGAGAGAACACCTACAATGAGCAGTTCTTC
15	-	TRBV27	TRBJ1-2	TRBD1	CASSLIMGQGDGYTF	TGTGCCAGCAGTTTAATAATGGGACAGGGAGATGGCTACACCTTC
15	-	TRBV12-3/TRBV12-4	TRBJ2-7	-	CASRGACPNSYEQYF	TGTGCCAGCAGGGGGGCCTGCCCCAACTCCTACGAGCAGTACTTC
13	-	TRBV2	TRBJ2-5	-	CASSGQGIETQYF	TGTGCCAGTAGTGGGCAGGGGATAGAGACCCAGTACTTC
15	few	TRBV7-3	TRBJ2-3	-	CASSPGTGSADTQYF	TGTGCCAGCAGTCCCGGGACCGGGAGTGCAGATACGCAGTATTTT
15	-	TRBV20-1	TRBJ2-7	-	CSARDLGGASYEQYF	TGCAGTGCTAGAGATCTGGGGGGGGCCTCCTACGAGCAGTACTTC